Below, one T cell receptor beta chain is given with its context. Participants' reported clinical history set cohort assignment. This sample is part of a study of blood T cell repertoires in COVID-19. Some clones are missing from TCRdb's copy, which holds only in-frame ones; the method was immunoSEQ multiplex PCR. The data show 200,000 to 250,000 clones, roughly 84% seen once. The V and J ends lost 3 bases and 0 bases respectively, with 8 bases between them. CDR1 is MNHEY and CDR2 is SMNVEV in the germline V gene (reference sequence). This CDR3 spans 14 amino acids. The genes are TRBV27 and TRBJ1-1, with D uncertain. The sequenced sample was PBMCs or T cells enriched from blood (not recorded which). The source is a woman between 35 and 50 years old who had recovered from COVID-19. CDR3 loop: CASSFSDLNTEAFF. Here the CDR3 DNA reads TGTGCCAGCAGTTTTTCAGACTTGAACACTGAAGCTTTCTTT.